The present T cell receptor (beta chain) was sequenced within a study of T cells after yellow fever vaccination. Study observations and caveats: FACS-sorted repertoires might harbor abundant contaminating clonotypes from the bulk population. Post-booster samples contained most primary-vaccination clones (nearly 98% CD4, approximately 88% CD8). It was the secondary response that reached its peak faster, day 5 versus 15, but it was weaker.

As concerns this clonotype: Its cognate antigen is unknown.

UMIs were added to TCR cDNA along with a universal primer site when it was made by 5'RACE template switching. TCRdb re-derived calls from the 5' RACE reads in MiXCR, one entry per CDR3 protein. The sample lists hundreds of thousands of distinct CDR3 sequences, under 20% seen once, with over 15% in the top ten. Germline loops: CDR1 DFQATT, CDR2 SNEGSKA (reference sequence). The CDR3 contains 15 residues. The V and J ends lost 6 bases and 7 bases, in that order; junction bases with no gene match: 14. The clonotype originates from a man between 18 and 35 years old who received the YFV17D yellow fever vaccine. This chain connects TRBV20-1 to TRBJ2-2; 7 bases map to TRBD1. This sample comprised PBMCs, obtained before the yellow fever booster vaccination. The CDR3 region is CSAPTRQGTSGELFF. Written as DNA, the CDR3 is TGCAGTGCCCCGACCCGACAGGGTACAAGCGGGGAGCTGTTTTTT.